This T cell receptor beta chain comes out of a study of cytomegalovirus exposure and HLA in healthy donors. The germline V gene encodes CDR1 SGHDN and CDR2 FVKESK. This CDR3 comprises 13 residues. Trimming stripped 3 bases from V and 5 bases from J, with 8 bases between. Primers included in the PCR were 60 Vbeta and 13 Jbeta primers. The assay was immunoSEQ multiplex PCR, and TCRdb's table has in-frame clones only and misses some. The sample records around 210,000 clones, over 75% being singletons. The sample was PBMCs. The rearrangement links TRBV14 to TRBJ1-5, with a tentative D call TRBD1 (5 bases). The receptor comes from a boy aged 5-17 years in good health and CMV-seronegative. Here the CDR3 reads CASSHRVDQPQHF. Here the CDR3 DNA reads TGTGCCAGCAGCCACAGGGTGGATCAGCCCCAGCATTTT.